This T cell receptor beta chain came from a study of response to subunit inactivated influenza vaccine. General study findings and limits: New T cells are recruited in small numbers by each seasonal influenza vaccination, according to the authors' suggestion.

TCRdb itself ran the RT-PCR reads through MiXCR, one entry per CDR3 protein. Found here are around 570,000 distinct CDR3 sequences, about 7.6% of them singletons; the top ten hold roughly 13%. This clonotype has ten or more counts. Antigen specificity is unknown. Mismatch with germline at one junction end may stem from a read error. The CDR3 spans 16 residues. Germline V gene data show CDR1 as SEHNR and CDR2 as FQNEAQ (reference sequence). The receptor comes from a man aged 45 to 70 who received an inactivated influenza vaccine. The chain couples TRBV7-9 to TRBJ2-1; 7 bases line up with TRBD2. The sequenced sample was PBMCs from blood, obtained approximately 25 months after vaccination. The CDR3 protein is CASSSERGGAYNEQFF. The CDR3, as DNA: TGTGCCAGCAGCTCCGAGCGGGGTGGGGCCTATAATGAGCAGTTCTTC.